A single sample gave rise to the 16 T cell receptor beta chains below, sequenced in a study of blood T cell repertoires in COVID-19. Sequencing used immunoSEQ multiplex PCR; TCRdb keeps in-frame clones, though not all of them. The sample lists some 350,000 clones; around 90% were seen once. Material: peripheral blood. These TCRs come from a woman aged 18-29 years who had recovered from COVID-19.

The chain couples TRBV7-2 to TRBJ1-1; D gene ambiguous. CDR1 and CDR2 (germline): SGHTA, FQGNSA. Trimming took off 1 base at V and 1 base at J, with 10 bases between the two ends. CDR3 length: 15 residues. The CDR3 spells CASSLDSSRNTEAFF. The DNA of the CDR3 is TGTGCCAGCAGCTTAGATTCGTCGCGGAACACTGAAGCTTTCTTT.

This clone appeared a single time. V is TRBV28 and J is TRBJ2-5, with 8 positions matching TRBD1. Germline CDR1 and CDR2: MDHEN and SYDVKM. With V trimmed by 2 bases and J by 2 bases, 7 bases remained unmatched. CDR3 size: 16 residues. CDR3 in DNA: TGTGCCAGCAGTTTACGGACAGGGCCGCGTCAAGAGACCCAGTACTTC. Translation gives CASSLRTGPRQETQYF.

CDR3 sequence (DNA): TGTGCCAGCAGCGTCCCCGGGGGGCAAGGAACTGAAGCTTTCTTT. Translating gives CASSVPGGQGTEAFF. The V and J genes are TRBV9 and TRBJ1-1; D is possibly TRBD1 (6 bases). Germline lookup yields CDR1 SGDLS and CDR2 YYNGEE. The V end lost 2 bases, the J end lost 5 bases, and 16 bases lay between the germline ends. The CDR3 is 15 amino acids.

The J gene is TRBJ2-7, the V gene TRBV21-1; the table gives TRBD2 as D, unverified against the DNA. TRBV21-1 is a pseudogene. The CDR3 is 14 residues long. This CDR3 is CASSKACCGSEQYV. As DNA, the CDR3 is TGTGCCAGCAGCAAAGCGTGTTGCGGATCAGAGCAGTACGTC.

The chain couples TRBV27 to TRBJ1-2; 9 bases are a match to TRBD1. This CDR3 is built from 19 residues. J lost 6 bases, V lost 4 bases, and 21 bases had no gene match. The germline V gene encodes CDR1 MNHEY and CDR2 SMNVEV (reference sequence). This CDR3 is CASSSLKRGTGIPLDGYTF. CDR3 DNA: TGTGCCAGCAGTTCCCTCAAGCGGGGGACAGGGATCCCATTAGATGGCTACACCTTC.

The chain employs TRBV24-1 and TRBJ1-4; 7 bases map to TRBD1. The CDR3 is 15 residues long. V lost 3 bases, J lost 6 bases, and 6 bases stayed unmatched. Germline CDR1 reads KGHDR; CDR2 reads SFDVKD. CDR3 in DNA: TGTGCCACCAGTGATCCTGACAGGGAGGATGAAAAACTGTTTTTT. Protein product: CATSDPDREDEKLFF.

The chain recombines TRBV5-4 with TRBJ2-2; 13 bases are shared with TRBD2. Trimming took 4 bases from V and 4 from J; bases not matched to a gene: 4. Germline CDR1 and CDR2: SGHNT and YYREEE (reference sequence). The CDR3 loop spans 16 amino acids. The CDR3 loop reads CASSPGLAGATGELFF. CDR3 nucleotides: TGTGCCAGCAGCCCAGGACTAGCGGGAGCCACCGGGGAGCTGTTTTTT.

The V and J genes are TRBV24-1 and TRBJ2-5; 8 nucleotides align to TRBD2. This CDR3 is built from 15 residues. Germline trimming cut 6 bases from V and 1 base from J; bases unmatched to any gene: 6. The germline V gene encodes CDR1 KGHDR and CDR2 SFDVKD. CDR3 coding DNA: TGTGCCACCAGTAGCGGGAGAAAGTCCCAAGAGACCCAGTACTTC. This sequence encodes CATSSGRKSQETQYF.

This CDR3 reads CASSRDRGLSYGYTF. CDR3 sequence (DNA): TGTGCCAGCAGCCGGGACAGGGGGCTCTCCTATGGCTACACCTTC. V is TRBV6-5 and J is TRBJ1-2; 12 bases are shared with TRBD1. The CDR3 consists of 15 residues. Losses at the gene ends were 6 bases for V and 4 bases for J; bases not matched to a gene: 6. Germline assignment: CDR1 MNHEY and CDR2 SVGAGI.

The V and J genes are TRBV12-5 and TRBJ2-2; tentative D call: TRBD1 (5 bases). The CDR3 is made up of 15 amino acids. Germline CDR1 and CDR2: LGHNT and FRNRAP. V lost 6 bases and J lost 2, with 13 bases in between. As DNA, the CDR3 is TGTGCTAGTGGCAAAAGACAGATTAACACCGGGGAGCTGTTTTTT. Protein product: CASGKRQINTGELFF.

This chain uses TRBV10-3 with TRBJ2-1; D not resolved. The CDR3 sequence is 15 residues long. The V end lost 0 bases, the J end lost 4 bases, and 10 bases lay between the germline ends. Germline V gene lookup returns CDR1 ENHRY and CDR2 SYGVKD. In nucleotides, the CDR3 is TGTGCCATCAGTGAGTCGCGTCTACCTTACAATGAGCAGTTCTTC. Translated, it gives CAISESRLPYNEQFF.

The V call is TRBV7-9, the J call TRBJ1-3; D might be TRBD1 (6 bases). V lost 4 bases to trimming and J lost 3 bases, with 16 bases between them. Germline CDR1 reads SEHNR; CDR2 reads FQNEAQ (reference sequence). The length of the CDR3 is 16 residues. CDR3 coding DNA: TGTGCCAGCAGCTCCGGAGACAGGCAGCTTGGAAACACCATATATTTT. Protein: CASSSGDRQLGNTIYF.

This clone was picked up a small number of times. Other DNA sequences from this sample encode an identical CDR3 as well. The chain uses TRBV5-1 and TRBJ2-2; the match to TRBD1 covers 7 bases. In germline, CDR1 is SGHRS, CDR2 YFSETQ. With V trimmed by 0 bases and J by 7 bases, 3 bases remained unmatched. This CDR3 has 14 amino acids. The CDR3 loop reads CASSLGQGNGELFF. The CDR3 DNA follows: TGCGCCAGCAGCTTGGGACAGGGCAACGGGGAGCTGTTTTTT.

The V call is TRBV27, the J call TRBJ2-1, with a possible D match to TRBD2 (6 bases). CDR3 length equals 15 residues. Trimming removed 8 bases from V and 5 bases from J, with 19 bases in between. Germline CDR1 is MNHEY and CDR2 is SMNVEV (reference sequence). The CDR3 DNA reads TGTGCCAGCGGCCTTAGGGCGGGACTCAACAATGAGCAGTTCTTC. It codes for CASGLRAGLNNEQFF.

CDR3 sequence reads: CASGLILTGGPPKSSYNEQFF. The CDR3 bases are TGTGCTAGTGGTTTGATATTAACAGGGGGACCACCAAAAAGCTCCTACAATGAGCAGTTCTTC. This chain uses TRBV12-5 with TRBJ2-1; 8 nucleotides align to TRBD1. CDR3 length equals 21 residues. V was pared by 2 bases and J by 0 bases, with 18 bases of the junction left unmatched. Germline CDR1 reads LGHNT; CDR2 reads FRNRAP.

The chain uses TRBV7-2 and TRBJ2-3; tentatively, D is TRBD1 (6 bases). The CDR3 has 15 amino acids. CDR1 SGHTA and CDR2 FQGNSA come from the germline V gene. The ends were cut back, 1 base at V and 2 bases at J, with 10 bases in the middle. In nucleotides, the CDR3 is TGTGCCAGCAGCTTAGTCAGGGGTGTCACAGATACGCAGTATTTT. Its translation: CASSLVRGVTDTQYF.